One and the same sample provided the 21 T cell receptor beta chains below, sequenced in a study of cytomegalovirus exposure and HLA in healthy donors. Both 60 Vbeta primers and 13 Jbeta primers went into the PCR. Generated by immunoSEQ multiplex PCR, the TCRdb table keeps only in-frame clones and is missing some. The profile shows roughly 130,000 clones, 80% to 90% of them singletons. The material sequenced was PBMCs. The receptors were gathered from a man aged 45 to 65 in good health and CMV-seronegative.

This clone was detected only a few times. The chain's CDR3 is CASTQEGTGELFF. The CDR3 DNA reads as TGTGCCAGCACCCAGGAGGGGACCGGGGAGCTGTTTTTT. The chain has TRBV7-9 and TRBJ2-2, with D possibly TRBD2 on 6 matching bases. V lost 7 bases to trimming and J lost 5 bases, with 11 bases between them. The CDR3 runs 13 residues. Per germline, CDR1 SEHNR and CDR2 FQNEAQ (reference sequence).

The rearrangement joins TRBV18 to TRBJ2-7; D is perhaps TRBD2 (6 bases). CDR3 length equals 18 residues. Germline V CDR1 and CDR2: KGHSH, LQKENI. V was cut by 5 bases and J by 2 bases, with 25 bases left in between. The CDR3 coding sequence is TGTGCCAGCTCAGGGGGAGCTGGGGGGTCAAGGGGTACCTACGAGCAGTACTTC. Translated: CASSGGAGGSRGTYEQYF.

The rearrangement links TRBV10-3 to TRBJ2-7; D call uncertain. In germline, CDR1 is ENHRY, CDR2 SYGVKD. V lost 4 bases, J lost 3 bases, and 7 bases lay in between. CDR3 length equals 12 residues. The CDR3 sequence is CAISGIGYEQYF. DNA of the CDR3: TGTGCCATCAGTGGCATCGGCTACGAGCAGTACTTC.

The V gene is TRBV6-5, the J gene TRBJ1-6; 7 nucleotides agree with TRBD1. The trim removed 5 bases at V and 10 bases at J, leaving 8 bases unmatched. Germline-derived CDR1 and CDR2 are MNHEY and SVGAGI. This CDR3 comprises 14 residues. The DNA for the CDR3 is TGTGCCAGCAGTCCTCACAGGGGTCCCTCACCCCTCCACTTT. Translating it yields CASSPHRGPSPLHF.

This clone was counted only a few times. The gene calls are TRBV7-8 and TRBJ2-1, with D possibly matching TRBD2 (6 bases). Trimming took off 5 bases at V and 13 bases at J, with 15 bases between the two ends. The CDR3 has 12 amino acids. In germline, CDR1 is SGHVS, CDR2 FQNEAQ. The CDR3, as DNA: TGTGCCAGCAGCACACGACCGGGACTCCAGTTCTTC. Translation gives CASSTRPGLQFF.

The chain uses TRBV6-1 and TRBJ2-5; unclear D gene. The J call may not be correct, given that the DNA end is closer to TRBJ2-7. Germline CDR1 MNHNS, CDR2 SASEGT. There are 13 residues in the CDR3. In DNA form, the CDR3 reads TGTGCCAGCAGTGAAGCCGAGGCATTCGAGCAGTACTTC. Translated: CASSEAEAFEQYF.

A few counts support this clone. The genes are TRBV27 and TRBJ2-2; D gene uncertain. The V end was cut by 8 bases, the J end by 2 bases, with 18 bases between. In germline, CDR1 is MNHEY, CDR2 SMNVEV (reference sequence). The CDR3 has 16 amino acids. Here the CDR3 reads CASSRLETINTGELFF. CDR3 nucleotide sequence: TGTGCCAGCTCTCGCCTTGAGACAATCAACACCGGGGAGCTGTTTTTT.

The rearrangement uses TRBV5-1 and TRBJ2-4; 9 bases map to TRBD1. The J segment lost 0 bases and the V segment lost 4 bases, leaving 5 bases of the junction unmatched. The CDR3 extends over 16 amino acids. From germline, CDR1 is SGHRS and CDR2 YFSETQ. The CDR3 here is CASSLGQGIAKNIQYF. The CDR3 DNA reads TGCGCCAGCAGCCTAGGACAGGGGATAGCCAAAAACATTCAGTACTTC.

This rearrangement joins TRBV18 to TRBJ2-1; no reliable D call. The CDR3 loop spans 12 amino acids. Germline V gene data show CDR1 as KGHSH and CDR2 as LQKENI. Deletions cut 3 bases from V and 7 bases from J, with 7 bases between. The CDR3 reads CASSPSLNEQFF. The CDR3 region has the DNA TGTGCCAGCTCACCTTCATTGAATGAGCAGTTCTTC.

In DNA, the CDR3 is TGTGCCAGCAGCTCTCGGAGCGGGGGGGCGAAAGATACGCAGTATTTT. This codes for CASSSRSGGAKDTQYF. The gene calls are TRBV7-3 and TRBJ2-3; TRBD2 aligns across 10 bases. This CDR3 has 16 amino acids. Germline CDR1 and CDR2: SGHTA and FQGTGA. With 4 bases clipped from V and 5 bases from J, the junction kept 9 bases outside the gene matches.

The chain employs TRBV7-2 and TRBJ2-2; D is undetermined. The ends were cut back, 3 bases at V and 1 base at J, with 6 bases in the middle. The CDR3 consists of 14 residues. CDR1 SGHTA and CDR2 FQGNSA come from the germline V gene. CDR3 DNA sequence: TGTGCCAGCAGCTTCTATAGGAACACCGGGGAGCTGTTTTTT. Its translation: CASSFYRNTGELFF.

The J gene is TRBJ1-1, the V gene TRBV19; D is perhaps TRBD1 (5 bases). Germline CDR1 is LNHDA and CDR2 is SQIVND (reference sequence). The CDR3 length is 15 residues. V lost 4 bases and J 2 bases, leaving 14 bases between the germline ends. CDR3 region: CASSTLVGANTEAFF. For the CDR3, the DNA is TGTGCCAGTAGTACACTCGTAGGGGCTAACACTGAAGCTTTCTTT.

The chain uses TRBV5-6 and TRBJ1-5; TRBD1 might be the D (5 bases). Germline V gives CDR1 SGHDT, CDR2 YYEEEE. Trimming removed 7 bases at V and 2 bases at J, with 13 bases between. CDR3 length: 14 residues. CDR3 sequence: CASSTRGGNQPQHF. Written as DNA, the CDR3 is TGTGCCAGCTCGACCCGGGGGGGCAATCAGCCCCAGCATTTT.

This clone was seen only once. V and J are TRBV6-1 and TRBJ2-1; 15 nucleotides line up with TRBD2. This CDR3 spans 16 amino acids. J was trimmed by 10 bases and V by 1 base; bases with no gene match: 5. Germline values: CDR1 MNHNS, CDR2 SASEGT. The CDR3 sequence is CASSEGTSGGAGEQFF. In DNA form, the CDR3 reads TGTGCCAGCAGTGAAGGGACTAGCGGGGGGGCCGGGGAGCAGTTCTTC.

The chain recombines TRBV5-1 with TRBJ2-3; TRBD1 matches at 9 bases. J was trimmed by 5 bases and V by 3 bases; bases with no gene match: 4. Germline V gene lookup returns CDR1 SGHRS and CDR2 YFSETQ. The CDR3 contains 14 residues. In nucleotides, the CDR3 is TGCGCCAGCAGCTGGACAGGGGCCGGAGATACGCAGTATTTT. Its translation is CASSWTGAGDTQYF.

This clone was seen only a few times. The chain is built from TRBV5-1 and TRBJ2-5; a weak D match, TRBD2 (5 bases). The germline V gene encodes CDR1 SGHRS and CDR2 YFSETQ. The CDR3 has 15 residues. Trimming removed 3 bases at V and 3 bases at J, with 15 bases between. The CDR3 nucleotides read TGCGCCAGCAGCTACTACCTAGCAAAGGAAGAGACCCAGTACTTC. Protein sequence: CASSYYLAKEETQYF.

This clone was found once. The chain couples TRBV4-1 to TRBJ1-3; TRBD1 might be the D (5 bases). V lost 0 bases and J 4 bases, leaving 7 bases between the germline ends. CDR3 length: 14 amino acids. CDR1 is MGHRA, CDR2 YSYEKL, per germline. This chain's CDR3 is CASSQDRVGNTIYF. Here the CDR3 DNA reads TGCGCCAGCAGCCAAGACAGGGTCGGAAACACCATATATTTT.

The chain links TRBV4-2 to TRBJ1-2; 8 bases are a match to TRBD1. The CDR3 runs to 15 residues. Trimming took 4 bases from V and 6 from J; bases not matched to a gene: 10. Germline V gene sequence: CDR1 LGHNA, CDR2 YNFKEQ. This CDR3 reads CASSPPTGVLNGYTF. The DNA for the CDR3 is TGTGCCAGCAGCCCACCGACAGGGGTTTTAAATGGCTACACCTTC.

J is TRBJ2-2 and V is TRBV4-1; perhaps TRBD1 as D (6 bases). The germline gives CDR1 MGHRA, CDR2 YSYEKL. The CDR3 totals 16 residues. The V and J ends lost 4 bases and 0 bases respectively, with 12 bases between them. This CDR3 is CASSRIGQSNTGELFF. For the CDR3, the DNA is TGCGCCAGCAGCCGGATTGGACAGTCGAACACCGGGGAGCTGTTTTTT.

The chain is built from TRBV9 and TRBJ2-2; D gene unclear. The germline V gene encodes CDR1 SGDLS and CDR2 YYNGEE. There are 12 residues in the CDR3. The V gene lost 0 bases and the J gene lost 7 bases, with 4 bases spanning the gap. Written as DNA, the CDR3 is TGTGCCAGCAGCGTAGACGGCGGGGAGCTGTTTTTT. Encoded protein: CASSVDGGELFF.

The genes are TRBV30 and TRBJ2-7; 10 nucleotides agree with TRBD1. V shed 0 bases, J shed 5 bases, and the junction held 4 bases outside the gene matches. This CDR3 is built from 14 residues. The germline CDR1 and CDR2 sequences are GTSNPN and SVGIG (reference sequence). The CDR3 bases are TGTGCCTGGAGTGTAGACAGGGGGCTGCACGAGCAGTACTTC. Amino acid sequence: CAWSVDRGLHEQYF.